The entry below gives a single T cell receptor (beta chain) sequence along with its context. Antigen: not known. This sample is drawn from a study of cytomegalovirus exposure and HLA in healthy donors. Study-level findings and limits: Later analysis associated a missense DCLRE1C variant with TCR beta V- and J-gene trimming.

In the PCR, 60 Vbeta and 13 Jbeta primers were used. Using immunoSEQ multiplex PCR, the repertoire was profiled, and TCRdb retains in-frame clones only, with some absent. Among more than 95,000 clones listed, roughly 80% were seen once. This TCR was sampled from a man aged 25-45 years in good health and CMV-seropositive. Sample: PBMCs.

The DNA of the CDR3 is TGCGCCAGCAAGGGACAGGGGGCCGGTACTGAAGCTTTCTTT. Translation: CASKGQGAGTEAFF. The V call is TRBV5-1, the J call TRBJ1-1; 12 nucleotides agree with TRBD1. The germline V gene has CDR1 SGHRS and CDR2 YFSETQ. V lost 6 bases, J lost 5 bases, and 5 bases stayed unmatched. This CDR3 is 14 amino acids long.